Listed here are 9 T cell receptor beta chains from one sample, sequenced in a study of tumor-infiltrating lymphocytes in primary liver carcinoma. The study extracted blood RNA from unsorted whole blood and also extracted germline DNA. The template, 500 ng total RNA, yielded TCR beta cDNA made with a constant-region primer. Modified slightly, ARM-PCR produced TCR beta libraries over three nested multiplex PCR rounds. The two initial PCR rounds, ten to eleven cycles each, used TRBV1-TRBV30 forward and C-beta reverse primers. TCRdb re-analysed the multiplex PCR reads in MiXCR, keeping a single row per CDR3 protein. The sample contains about 320,000 distinct CDR3 sequences, 50% to 70% of which appear only once. Sequencing input: peripheral blood. These receptors were collected from a man aged 35 to 55 with primary liver carcinoma and hepatitis B virus infection.

Regarding this clonotype: A much larger clone sits a single nucleotide away, making a read error possible. The chain links TRBV6-2 or TRBV6-3 to TRBJ2-1; no clear D. Germline-derived CDR1 and CDR2 are MNHEY and SVGEGT. The CDR3 is made up of 13 amino acids. V was trimmed by 6 bases and J by 7 bases, leaving 13 bases between them. CDR3 region: CASRSMVKNEQFF. DNA of the CDR3: TGTGCCAGCAGATCCATGGTGAAAAATGAGCAGTTCTTC.

Details on this clonotype: A read error may be the cause here, since a much bigger clone is one base away. The V gene is TRBV4-2, the J gene TRBJ2-7, with D possibly being TRBD1 (7 bases). Germline V gene lookup returns CDR1 LGHNA and CDR2 YNFKEQ. This CDR3 region has 15 residues. CDR3: CARSQEQGDFYEQYF. The CDR3 DNA is TGTGCCAGGAGCCAAGAGCAGGGGGACTTCTACGAGCAGTACTTC.

For this clonotype: The CDR3 ends on some other residue instead of the conserved phenylalanine or tryptophan, so this is likely a read error. This chain connects TRBV6-6 to TRBJ1-1, with TRBD1 as a possible D gene (6 bases). Germline lookup yields CDR1 MNHNY and CDR2 SVGAGI (reference sequence). Trimming took 4 bases from V and 9 from J, leaving 15 bases between them. This CDR3 comprises 13 residues. The CDR3 reads CASSLPPGDQAFS. Written as DNA, the CDR3 is TGTGCCAGCAGTTTACCCCCAGGGGATCAAGCTTTCTCT.

Regarding this clonotype: A read error may produce the germline difference seen at one junction end. The CDR3 loop is CVSSSGLAGGGNEQFF. Written as DNA, the CDR3 is TGTGTCAGCAGTTCGGGACTAGCGGGAGGTGGGAATGAACAGTTCTTC. The chain couples TRBV11-3 to TRBJ2-1; the match to TRBD2 covers 15 bases. CDR3 length equals 16 residues. Germline CDR1 is SGHNT and CDR2 is YENEEA.

A word on this clonotype: Sequence at one end of the junction differs from germline and may be a read error. The J gene is TRBJ2-5, the V gene TRBV29-1, with 7 bases aligning to TRBD2. Germline V CDR1 and CDR2: SQVTM, ANQGSEA. The CDR3 sequence is 13 residues long. The CDR3 loop is CNVEWGGGETQNF. The CDR3 bases are TGCAACGTTGAGTGGGGCGGGGGAGAGACCCAGAACTTC.

The table lists this clonotype with a few counts. A read error may be the cause here, since a much bigger clone is one base away. The CDR3 spells CASSSRANYEQYF. The CDR3 bases are TGTGCCAGCAGTTCAAGGGCTAACTACGAGCAGTACTTC. This chain joins TRBV12-3 or TRBV12-4 and TRBJ2-7, with no clear D. The CDR3 covers 13 residues. V was pared by 4 bases and J by 3 bases, with 10 bases between.

The J gene is TRBJ2-7, the V gene TRBV11-2; D call uncertain. Trimming took off 6 bases at V and 2 bases at J, with 23 bases between the two ends. Per the germline V gene, CDR1 is SGHAT and CDR2 is FQNNGV. There are 17 residues in the CDR3. The CDR3 reads CASRFSGTKRSTYEQYF. CDR3 sequence (DNA): TGTGCCAGCAGGTTCTCGGGTACTAAGCGCTCTACCTACGAGCAGTACTTC.

The chain uses TRBV11-3 and TRBJ1-2; a possible D gene is TRBD1 (5 bases). Trimming left V 8 bases short and J 10 bases short, with 23 bases between. CDR1 and CDR2 (germline): SGHNT, YENEEA. This CDR3 contains 14 residues. This chain's CDR3 is CASLCEGMIRAYTF. The CDR3 coding sequence is TGTGCCAGCTTATGCGAGGGGATGATCCGTGCCTACACCTTC.

About this clonotype: A much bigger clone sits one base away, suggesting this may be a read error. The chain carries TRBV10-2 and TRBJ2-3; 10 nucleotides agree with TRBD1. The CDR3 runs to 15 residues. Germline V CDR1 and CDR2: WSHSY, SAAADI. CDR3: CASSEGQGSKDTQYF. The CDR3 DNA is TGCGCCAGCAGCGAGGGACAGGGGAGCAAAGATACGCAGTATTTT.